These 20 T cell receptor beta chains came from one sample sequenced in a study of blood T cells in healthy people across ages. The second PCR ran roughly 6 to 11 cycles with a sample-barcoded 5' primer and J-beta primers. TCRdb re-analysed the 5' RACE reads in MiXCR, keeping a single row per CDR3 protein. The sample consists of about a million distinct CDR3 sequences, roughly 50% of them appearing once. Sequencing was done on a sample of blood. These receptors all come from a man aged 25 to 40 in good health.

The rearrangement joins TRBV10-3 to TRBJ2-1, with D perhaps given as TRBD1 or TRBD2 (5 bases each). CDR1 is ENHRY, CDR2 SYGVKD, per germline. V lost 10 bases and J 5 bases, leaving 21 bases between the germline ends. The CDR3 has 15 amino acids. The CDR3 protein is CATAPPGALHNEQFF. The CDR3 DNA follows: TGTGCCACAGCCCCCCCCGGGGCCCTTCACAATGAGCAGTTCTTC.

This clonotype has only one observation. The chain employs TRBV7-2 and TRBJ1-2; D gene ambiguous. This CDR3 comprises 13 residues. The V end was cut by 5 bases, the J end by 8 bases, with 15 bases between. The germline gives CDR1 SGHTA, CDR2 FQGNSA. The CDR3 nucleotides read TGTGCCAGCAGCCCCCTTGGGGTGGAAGGCTACACCTTC. It translates to CASSPLGVEGYTF. The full variable domain, rest sourced from reference TRBV7-2 and TRBJ1-2, is GAGVSQSPSNKVTEKGKDVELRCDPISGHTALYWYRQSLGQGLEFLIYFQGNSAPDKSGLPSDRFSAERTGGSVSTLTIQRTQQEDSAVYLCASSPLGVEGYTFGSGTRLTVV.

This clonotype was seen repeatedly, ten times or more. The chain combines TRBV5-6 with TRBJ2-7; perhaps TRBD2 as D (7 bases). Germline V CDR1 and CDR2: SGHDT, YYEEEE. This CDR3 contains 16 residues. V lost 0 bases and J 2 bases, leaving 15 bases between the germline ends. In DNA, the CDR3 is TGTGCCAGCAGCTTGGATGGGGGGGCGCCCCCCTACGAGCAGTACTTC. It yields the protein CASSLDGGAPPYEQYF.

This clonotype has just a few counts. The genes are TRBV20-1 and TRBJ2-5; no firm D call. V lost 0 bases, J lost 5 bases, and 16 bases lay in between. The CDR3 has 15 residues. CDR1 is DFQATT, CDR2 SNEGSKA, per germline (reference sequence). CDR3 in amino acids: CSARDLLSVGETQYF. The CDR3 DNA follows: TGCAGTGCTAGAGATCTTCTTTCCGTCGGGGAGACCCAGTACTTC.

The chain links TRBV20-1 to TRBJ1-1, with unresolved D. Germline V gives CDR1 DFQATT, CDR2 SNEGSKA (reference sequence). The CDR3 contains 14 residues. Here the CDR3 reads CSIHFGRMNTEAFF. Here the CDR3 DNA reads TGCAGCATTCATTTTGGGCGCATGAACACTGAAGCTTTCTTT.

The chain employs TRBV4-1 and TRBJ2-3, with 8 bases identical to TRBD2. Germline V gene data show CDR1 as MGHRA and CDR2 as YSYEKL. The junction had 6 bases not matched to a gene; V was cut back by 0 bases and J by 4 bases. The CDR3 contains 16 residues. CDR3 nucleotide sequence: TGCGCCAGCAGCCAAGATGCAGCGGGGGCCGCAGATACGCAGTATTTT. Amino acids: CASSQDAAGAADTQYF.

There are many counts of this clonotype. The chain has TRBV12-3 or TRBV12-4 and TRBJ2-7; D not certain. The CDR3 loop spans 14 amino acids. The V end lost 5 bases, the J end lost 1 base, and 12 bases lay between the germline ends. CDR3 region: CASSPDIRSYEQYF. CDR3 nucleotides: TGTGCCAGCAGTCCTGACATCAGGTCCTACGAGCAGTACTTC.

This clonotype has a single count. This rearrangement joins TRBV2 to TRBJ2-1; 7 bases match TRBD1. Germline loops: CDR1 SNHLY, CDR2 FYNNEI. J lost 7 bases, V lost 9 bases, and 12 bases had no gene match. There are 14 residues in the CDR3. DNA of the CDR3: TGTGCCAGGGACCGGGACAGTGACTATAATGAGCAGTTCTTC. Encoded protein: CARDRDSDYNEQFF.

V and J are TRBV29-1 and TRBJ1-2, with D possibly TRBD1 on 6 matching bases. Germline-derived CDR1 and CDR2 are SQVTM and ANQGSEA. The V end was cut by 4 bases, the J end by 2 bases, with 14 bases between. There are 14 residues in the CDR3. CDR3 protein: CSVVAGGGNYGYTF. CDR3 in DNA: TGCAGCGTTGTGGCTGGGGGCGGAAACTATGGCTACACCTTC. The whole variable domain, remainder taken from reference TRBV29-1 and TRBJ1-2, is SAVISQKPSRDICQRGTSLTIQCQVDSQVTMMFWYRQQPGQSLTLIATANQGSEATYESGFVIDKFPISRPNLTFSTLTVSNMSPEDSSIYLCSVVAGGGNYGYTFGSGTRLTVV.

The rearrangement joins TRBV4-1 to TRBJ1-6; TRBD1 is a possible D gene (6 bases). Trimming stripped 4 bases from V and 8 bases from J, with 21 bases between. Germline values: CDR1 MGHRA, CDR2 YSYEKL. This CDR3 has 17 residues. CDR3 coding DNA: TGCGCCAGCAGCCCCGTGGGTGGGGGCACCTTTGATTCACCCCTCCACTTT. Residues: CASSPVGGGTFDSPLHF.

This clonotype was recorded a few times. The gene calls are TRBV10-3 and TRBJ2-3; the D gene is possibly TRBD2 (5 bases). Germline V gene data show CDR1 as ENHRY and CDR2 as SYGVKD. There are 11 residues in the CDR3. Trimming pared 10 bases from V and 4 bases from J, leaving 9 bases between. The CDR3 loop reads CATAGADTQYF. DNA for the CDR3: TGTGCCACCGCCGGGGCAGATACGCAGTATTTT.

The chain couples TRBV29-1 to TRBJ2-1; 10 bases line up with TRBD1. Looked up from germline, CDR1 is SQVTM and CDR2 is ANQGSEA. The CDR3 length is 15 residues. The V gene end was trimmed by 1 base and the J gene end by 6 bases; junction bases not matched to a gene: 6. The CDR3 sequence is CSVEARTGGPNEQFF. CDR3 DNA: TGCAGCGTTGAAGCGAGGACAGGGGGGCCCAATGAGCAGTTCTTC.

Remarks on this clonotype: A junction end diverges from the germline sequence, so it may reflect a read error. The chain joins TRBV12-3 or TRBV12-4 to TRBJ2-3; 7 bases are a match to TRBD2. CDR3 size: 16 residues. DNA of the CDR3: TGTGCCAGCAGTTTAACGGGAGGCGGTAGCACAGATACGCAATATTTT. As protein: CASSLTGGGSTDTQYF.

About this clonotype: A much larger clone lies one base from this, so it may be a read error. The V gene is TRBV4-2, the J gene TRBJ2-6; D perhaps matches TRBD1 (6 bases). V lost 7 bases and J 1 base, leaving 14 bases between the germline ends. This CDR3 comprises 16 residues. CDR1 and CDR2 from the germline V gene are LGHNA and YNFKEQ. The CDR3 sequence: CASNRSGASGANVLTF. The CDR3 bases are TGTGCCAGCAACCGTTCAGGGGCGTCTGGGGCCAACGTCCTGACTTTC.

This chain uses TRBV29-1 with TRBJ2-7; D possibly uses TRBD1 or TRBD2 (5 bases each). The germline CDR1 and CDR2 sequences are SQVTM and ANQGSEA. Trimming stripped 5 bases from V and 1 base from J, with 9 bases between. The CDR3 is made up of 12 amino acids. The CDR3 coding sequence is TGCAGCGTTCGGGGCGGATCCTACGAGCAGTACTTC. Its translation is CSVRGGSYEQYF.

A few counts support this clonotype. The chain recombines TRBV20-1 with TRBJ2-3; TRBD1 aligns across 8 bases. CDR1 and CDR2 from the germline V gene are DFQATT and SNEGSKA (reference sequence). V dropped 6 bases and J dropped 1; count of bases not matched to a gene: 6. The CDR3 covers 14 residues. The CDR3 is CSAKTGAGTDTQYF. As DNA, the CDR3 is TGCAGTGCCAAGACAGGGGCAGGCACAGATACGCAGTATTTT.

The V gene is TRBV5-1, the J gene TRBJ2-1; TRBD1 might be the D (8 bases). CDR1 is SGHRS, CDR2 YFSETQ, per germline. This CDR3 region has 15 residues. V lost 5 bases, J lost 8 bases, and 20 bases lay in between. CDR3 protein: CASSPIRTGRDEQFF. The CDR3 coding sequence is TGCGCCAGCAGTCCTATTCGGACAGGGAGGGATGAGCAGTTCTTC.

The rearrangement uses TRBV7-9 and TRBJ1-2, with 8 bases that match TRBD1. Losses at the gene ends were 3 bases for V and 3 bases for J; bases not matched to a gene: 15. The CDR3 runs to 18 residues. The germline CDR1 and CDR2 sequences are SEHNR and FQNEAQ (reference sequence). Here the CDR3 reads CASSLTPGQALSDYGYTF. In nucleotides, the CDR3 is TGTGCCAGCAGCTTGACGCCGGGACAGGCGCTATCGGACTATGGCTACACCTTC.

CDR3 DNA sequence: TGTGCCAGCAGAAATACAGGGGGCTATCAGCCCCAGCATTTT. This sequence encodes CASRNTGGYQPQHF. This chain connects TRBV14 to TRBJ1-5, with TRBD1 matching 9 bases. The V segment lost 6 bases and the J segment 5 bases; nucleotides outside the gene matches: 5. Germline V CDR1 and CDR2: SGHDN, FVKESK. The CDR3 is made up of 14 amino acids.

This rearrangement joins TRBV20-1 to TRBJ1-2; D remains unclear. There are 11 residues in the CDR3. Germline V gives CDR1 DFQATT, CDR2 SNEGSKA (reference sequence). V lost 5 bases to trimming and J lost 7 bases, with 11 bases between them. The CDR3 sequence: CSARDPSGYTF. The DNA of the CDR3 is TGCAGTGCTCGTGACCCATCTGGCTACACCTTC.